The 19 T cell receptor beta chains reported below all come from one sample, sequenced in a study of shared clonotypes between healthy human individuals. The table came from immunoSEQ multiplex PCR; TCRdb's copy has only in-frame clones and leaves some out. The sample carries about 2.2 million clones, roughly 91% recorded once. Terminally differentiated effector memory CD45RA+ cells were left out of the naive CD8 fraction, which was CD45RO-negative and positively selected for CCR7. Sample: naive CD8+ T cells from PBMCs. All receptors come from a young man in good health. Some clones in this sample may be carry-over from other donors' samples.

V and J are TRBV5-1 and TRBJ2-7, with D perhaps TRBD2 (5 bases). CDR1 is SGHRS, CDR2 YFSETQ, per germline. The V end lost 4 bases, the J end lost 6 bases, and 20 bases lay between the germline ends. The CDR3 extends over 15 amino acids. In DNA, the CDR3 is TGCGCCAGCAGCACAAAACCCAGAGAGAGGGTCGAGCAGTACTTC. Residues: CASSTKPRERVEQYF.

Points on this clone: This same CDR3 is encoded by further DNA sequences in the sample. The V gene is TRBV19, the J gene TRBJ2-7; TRBD1 matches at 9 bases. V shed 5 bases, J shed 2 bases, and the junction held 4 bases outside the gene matches. Germline V gives CDR1 LNHDA, CDR2 SQIVND (reference sequence). The length of the CDR3 is 14 residues. The CDR3 DNA sequence: TGTGCCAGTAGTCCGGGACAGGGACCCTACGAGCAGTACTTC. The encoded protein is CASSPGQGPYEQYF.

Worth noting for this clone: Other nucleotide sequences in the sample specify the same CDR3. The rearrangement uses TRBV27 and TRBJ2-7; D is unclear. Trimming took 2 bases from V and 0 from J, leaving 5 bases between them. The germline CDR1 and CDR2 sequences are MNHEY and SMNVEV (reference sequence). The CDR3 consists of 13 residues. The CDR3 DNA sequence: TGTGCCAGCAGTTTAAGGGACTCCTACGAGCAGTACTTC. Protein: CASSLRDSYEQYF.

This clone has more than one count but fewer than ten. The chain carries TRBV7-6 and TRBJ1-1; no definite D call. Trimming removed 5 bases from V and 1 base from J, with 14 bases in between. The germline CDR1 and CDR2 sequences are SGHVS and FNYEAQ. The length of the CDR3 is 15 residues. The CDR3 DNA is TGTGCCAGCAGCCCCGACTTTCGGGGGAACACTGAAGCTTTCTTT. Encoded protein: CASSPDFRGNTEAFF.

This chain connects TRBV6-5 to TRBJ2-5; D may be TRBD2 (8 bases). The CDR3 is 15 residues long. In germline, CDR1 is MNHEY, CDR2 SVGAGI. V lost 6 bases, J lost 6 bases, and 20 bases lay in between. The CDR3 region has the DNA TGTGCCAGCAGGTGGGACAGCGGGAGCCGGAAGACCCAGTACTTC. As protein: CASRWDSGSRKTQYF.

This clone occurred a few times. The rearrangement links TRBV5-4 to TRBJ1-1, with TRBD1 matching 7 bases. CDR1 is SGHNT, CDR2 YYREEE, per germline (reference sequence). This CDR3 region has 13 residues. V was clipped by 3 bases and J by 7 bases; unmatched bases: 6. This CDR3 reads CASSSVTGFEAFF. CDR3 DNA sequence: TGTGCCAGCAGCTCGGTGACAGGGTTTGAAGCTTTCTTT.

The count of this clone is one. The chain links TRBV10-3 to TRBJ2-1; 15 nucleotides agree with TRBD2. This CDR3 is 17 amino acids long. Unmatched junction bases numbered 15, after V lost 10 bases and J lost 8 bases. CDR1 ENHRY and CDR2 SYGVKD come from the germline V gene. The CDR3 is CATTGTSGRTAIHEQFF. The CDR3 DNA reads TGTGCCACCACCGGGACTAGCGGGAGGACGGCGATTCATGAGCAGTTCTTC.

This clone has more than one count but fewer than ten. The V and J genes are TRBV7-3 and TRBJ2-1; D perhaps matches TRBD1 (5 bases). The CDR3 contains 13 residues. Germline values: CDR1 SGHTA, CDR2 FQGTGA. Trimming pared 2 bases from V and 10 bases from J, leaving 12 bases between. In DNA form, the CDR3 reads TGTGCCAGCAGCTTATCTTCGACAGCCGAGCAGTTCTTC. It translates to CASSLSSTAEQFF.

CDR3 loop: CAIEGVPGELFF. In DNA form, the CDR3 reads TGTGCCATTGAGGGCGTCCCCGGGGAGCTGTTTTTT. This chain links TRBV6-6 with TRBJ2-2, with D possibly TRBD2 on 5 matching bases. Germline V lookup: CDR1 MNHNY, CDR2 SVGAGI (reference sequence). Trimming removed 10 bases at V and 6 bases at J, with 12 bases between. This CDR3 region has 12 residues.

CDR3 loop: CASSGGQGRNYEQYF. CDR3 DNA sequence: TGCGCCAGCAGTGGAGGACAGGGGAGAAACTACGAGCAGTACTTC. The rearrangement uses TRBV10-2 and TRBJ2-7, with 9 bases identical to TRBD1. Trimming took 4 bases from V and 3 from J; bases not matched to a gene: 7. Germline values: CDR1 WSHSY, CDR2 SAAADI. This CDR3 contains 15 residues.

The V and J genes are TRBV30 and TRBJ2-1, with D unclear. The V gene's germline CDR1 is GTSNPN and CDR2 SVGIG (reference sequence). This CDR3 comprises 14 residues. Trimming removed 1 base from V and 8 bases from J, with 15 bases in between. CDR3 in amino acids: CAWSEGGIEHEQFF. In nucleotides, the CDR3 is TGTGCCTGGAGTGAGGGCGGTATTGAACATGAGCAGTTCTTC.

The DNA of the CDR3 is TGTGCCAGCAGCTTGGGGCCCACCGGGGAGCTGTTTTTT. Translation: CASSLGPTGELFF. This sequence joins TRBV7-3 and TRBJ2-2; TRBD1 is a possible D gene (5 bases). Germline CDR1 SGHTA, CDR2 FQGTGA. The CDR3 has 13 amino acids. Trimming removed 3 bases from V and 4 bases from J, with 6 bases in between.

The chain has TRBV19 and TRBJ2-2; 9 positions match TRBD2. Germline V gene sequence: CDR1 LNHDA, CDR2 SQIVND (reference sequence). The CDR3 covers 16 residues. J gave up 0 bases and V 8 bases, and 7 bases lay outside the gene matches. CDR3 protein: CASDEAGGSNTGELFF. The CDR3 bases are TGTGCCAGTGACGAAGCGGGAGGCTCGAACACCGGGGAGCTGTTTTTT.

V gene TRBV9 combines with J gene TRBJ2-7; D is unclear. The CDR3 loop spans 13 amino acids. Deletions cut 0 bases from V and 4 bases from J, with 8 bases between. The germline gives CDR1 SGDLS, CDR2 YYNGEE. DNA of the CDR3: TGTGCCAGCAGCGTAGGCTCTGCGTACGAGCAGTACTTC. This encodes CASSVGSAYEQYF. Together with reference TRBV9 and TRBJ2-7, the CDR3 gives the full variable domain: DSGVTQTPKHLITATGQRVTLRCSPRSGDLSVYWYQQSLDQGLQFLIQYYNGEERAKGNILERFSAQQFPDLHSELNLSSLELGDSALYFCASSVGSAYEQYFGPGTRLTVT.

The chain has TRBV30 and TRBJ2-7; a possible D gene is TRBD2 (5 bases). V was clipped by 4 bases and J by 0 bases, with 16 bases between them. This CDR3 spans 15 amino acids. Germline V CDR1 and CDR2: GTSNPN, SVGIG (reference sequence). The CDR3 loop is CAWTLQEGISYEQYF. The CDR3 region has the DNA TGTGCCTGGACCCTCCAAGAGGGAATCTCCTACGAGCAGTACTTC.

The rearrangement joins TRBV5-1 to TRBJ2-1, with 8 positions matching TRBD1. The V gene's germline CDR1 is SGHRS and CDR2 YFSETQ. The CDR3 extends over 16 amino acids. Trimming took 3 bases from V and 1 from J; bases not matched to a gene: 6. The CDR3: CASSSHRGKSYNEQFF. The CDR3 nucleotides are TGCGCCAGCAGCTCCCACAGGGGGAAGTCCTACAATGAGCAGTTCTTC.

The gene calls are TRBV27 and TRBJ1-5; TRBD1 matches 8 bases. The CDR3 has 18 residues. V was clipped by 2 bases and J by 4 bases; unmatched bases: 13. CDR1 and CDR2 (germline): MNHEY, SMNVEV (reference sequence). The CDR3 reads CASSLLGTGGSSNQPQHF. As DNA, the CDR3 is TGTGCCAGCAGTTTACTGGGGACAGGCGGTAGTTCGAATCAGCCCCAGCATTTT.

The chain combines TRBV27 with TRBJ2-5; a possible D gene is TRBD2 (6 bases). Germline V gene lookup returns CDR1 MNHEY and CDR2 SMNVEV (reference sequence). The CDR3 loop spans 14 amino acids. The V gene lost 3 bases and the J gene lost 8 bases, with 16 bases spanning the gap. The CDR3 DNA follows: TGTGCCAGCAGTTTCGGAGGCGGGCGGGGTACCCAGTACTTC. Translating it yields CASSFGGGRGTQYF.

This chain connects TRBV25-1 to TRBJ2-1; perhaps D is TRBD1 or TRBD2 (5 bases each). This CDR3 has 14 residues. Germline V CDR1 and CDR2: MGHDK, SYGVNS. The V and J ends lost 6 bases and 4 bases respectively, with 13 bases between them. The DNA of the CDR3 is TGTGCCAGCAGGAGGGGCGGACCGTACAATGAGCAGTTCTTC. This translates into CASRRGGPYNEQFF.